This TCR beta chain stems from a study of blood T cell repertoires in COVID-19. The overall study: The United States, Italy and Spain provided the acute and convalescent COVID-19 samples. PBMCs, B-cell-depleted T cells, or T cells provided the cDNA or gDNA that made up the material.

The germline CDR1 and CDR2 sequences are SGHRS and YFSETQ. The CDR3 runs to 14 residues. The ends lost 5 bases at V and 3 bases at J; junction bases unmatched: 2. Per the authors' pipeline: Amplification from reference gene primers served as the basis for estimated nucleated cell counts. Sequenced by immunoSEQ multiplex PCR; TCRdb stores in-frame clones only, minus some. V, J and clone size were drawn from that table, and D and trimming were deduced from the DNA. Of approximately 69,000 clones in the sample, around 80% were seen once. One Seattle source followed patients from active infection through their disease course.

The specimen sequenced was peripheral blood. The receptor was isolated from a man aged 45-65 years with COVID-19, enrolled during active disease. The chain recombines TRBV5-1 with TRBJ2-7; 13 positions agree with TRBD2. The CDR3 DNA is TGCGCCAGCAGACTAGCGGGGGGGAACTACGAGCAGTACTTC. Translation gives CASRLAGGNYEQYF.